This entry concerns a single T cell receptor beta chain. The germline V and J ends were trimmed by 5 bases and 6 bases, with 20 bases remaining between them. The CDR3 is 16 residues long. Germline CDR1 reads SGHTA; CDR2 reads FQGNSA. The entry originates in a study of blood T cell repertoires in COVID-19. This table comes from immunoSEQ multiplex PCR, and its TCRdb copy is limited to in-frame clones, with some not included. The table shows roughly 41,000 clones, with 70% to 90% occurring only once. This sequence joins TRBV7-2 and TRBJ2-1, with a possible D match to TRBD2 (7 bases). The clonotype comes from a man aged 55 to 70 with active COVID-19. Sequencing input: peripheral blood. In nucleotides, the CDR3 is TGTGCCAGCAGCCCGGGGGCGGGAGCGTGGGGCAATGAGCAGTTCTTC. The encoded protein is CASSPGAGAWGNEQFF.